What follows are 14 T cell receptor beta chains derived from one specimen sequenced in a study of blood T cell repertoires in COVID-19. Sequenced by immunoSEQ multiplex PCR; TCRdb stores in-frame clones only, minus some. This sample yields 120,000 to 150,000 clones, of which approximately 83% are seen a single time; under 9.5% belongs to the top ten. Sequences were obtained from peripheral blood. These receptors were obtained from a human donor in a cohort sampled during active COVID-19.

The J gene is TRBJ1-2, the V gene TRBV5-6, with D tentatively TRBD1 (5 bases). V was shortened by 4 bases and J by 6 bases, with 19 bases between the two germline ends. CDR3 length equals 15 residues. Germline V lookup: CDR1 SGHDT, CDR2 YYEEEE. CDR3 nucleotides: TGTGCCAGCAGCCGGGGGAGAGGATGGAGAGATGGCTACACCTTC. Translating gives CASSRGRGWRDGYTF.

The chain employs TRBV19 and TRBJ1-2; the match to TRBD1 covers 7 bases. Germline V lookup: CDR1 LNHDA, CDR2 SQIVND (reference sequence). V dropped 1 base and J dropped 1; count of bases not matched to a gene: 3. The CDR3 is 15 residues long. The CDR3 reads CASSIGTGSNYGYTF. The CDR3 DNA is TGTGCCAGTAGTATAGGGACAGGAAGTAACTATGGCTACACCTTC.

The chain carries TRBV6-5 and TRBJ2-7; a weak D match, TRBD1 (5 bases). Between the trimmed V and J ends, which lost 4 bases and 6 bases, there was a span of 7 bases. This CDR3 has 11 residues. CDR1 MNHEY and CDR2 SVGAGI come from the germline V gene. CDR3 coding DNA: TGTGCCAGCAGTTTCACAGGCGAGCAGTACTTC. Amino acid sequence: CASSFTGEQYF.

This clone was detected once. The chain combines TRBV6-6 with TRBJ2-3; 7 bases are a match to TRBD2. The J segment lost 0 bases and the V segment lost 5 bases, leaving 5 bases of the junction unmatched. There are 15 residues in the CDR3. Per germline, CDR1 MNHNY and CDR2 SVGAGI (reference sequence). The CDR3 is CASSRRGTSTDTQYF. For the CDR3, the DNA is TGTGCCAGCAGTAGGCGGGGGACCAGCACAGATACGCAGTATTTT.

V and J are TRBV27 and TRBJ2-7; D unclear. Deletions cut 0 bases from V and 3 bases from J, with 9 bases between. CDR3 length: 14 amino acids. Germline CDR1 reads MNHEY; CDR2 reads SMNVEV (reference sequence). The CDR3 reads CASSLSYGYYEQYF. The CDR3 DNA reads TGTGCCAGCAGTTTATCGTACGGGTACTACGAGCAGTACTTC.

The chain is built from TRBV19 and TRBJ2-1; 10 nucleotides align to TRBD2. Germline V CDR1 and CDR2: LNHDA, SQIVND (reference sequence). V lost 0 bases and J lost 5; bases outside the gene matches: 19. The CDR3 spans 21 residues. The CDR3 DNA sequence: TGTGCCAGTAGTATAGAAATCCCGGGCCCTAGCGGGGGTACTAATAACAATGAGCAGTTCTTC. Translating it yields CASSIEIPGPSGGTNNNEQFF.

The V call is TRBV6-5, the J call TRBJ2-2; weak D call: TRBD1 (6 bases). CDR1 and CDR2 from the germline V gene are MNHEY and SVGAGI. This CDR3 has 14 amino acids. V gave up 6 bases and J gave up 2 bases, with 10 bases separating them. The CDR3 sequence is CASRQGPNTGELFF. In DNA, the CDR3 is TGTGCCAGCAGACAGGGCCCCAACACCGGGGAGCTGTTTTTT.

In its sample, this clone was seen a few times. This chain joins TRBV3-1 (or the pseudogene TRBV3-2) and TRBJ2-2; 8 bases are a match to TRBD1. The length of the CDR3 is 16 residues. Trimming at V came to 1 base and at J to 7 bases, leaving 8 bases not matched to a gene. Looked up from germline, CDR1 is LGHDT and CDR2 is YNNKEL (reference sequence). This CDR3 reads CASSQGTGLFNGELFF. CDR3 sequence (DNA): TGTGCCAGCAGCCAAGGGACAGGGCTTTTCAACGGGGAGCTGTTTTTT.

This chain links TRBV21-1 with TRBJ2-3; the table's TRBD1 call for D was not verified on the DNA. TRBV21-1 is flagged as a pseudogene. The CDR3 runs to 15 residues. CDR3 in amino acids: CASSKEDSPTRTQYF. Written as DNA, the CDR3 is TGTGCCAGCAGCAAGGAGGACAGTCCTACAAGGACGCAGTATTTT.

This clone was observed a few times. The chain employs TRBV19 and TRBJ1-1, with a tentative D call TRBD1 (5 bases). The CDR3 runs 11 residues. V was trimmed by 6 bases and J by 11 bases, leaving 13 bases between them. Per the germline V gene, CDR1 is LNHDA and CDR2 is SQIVND (reference sequence). In DNA, the CDR3 is TGTGCCAGTAGGACTACCCGGGGGGCTTTCTTT. It codes for CASRTTRGAFF.

The chain carries TRBV4-1 and TRBJ2-1; tentatively, D is TRBD1 (6 bases). The germline V and J ends were trimmed by 6 bases and 10 bases, with 13 bases remaining between them. From germline, CDR1 is MGHRA and CDR2 YSYEKL. The CDR3 is 12 amino acids. CDR3 nucleotides: TGCGCCAGCAGGGGGGCCGGTCGGGAGCAGTTCTTC. It codes for CASRGAGREQFF.

The chain carries TRBV7-2 and TRBJ1-1; TRBD1 agrees at 11 bases. The germline CDR1 and CDR2 sequences are SGHTA and FQGNSA. V dropped 4 bases and J dropped 1; count of bases not matched to a gene: 5. The CDR3 sequence is 16 residues long. The CDR3 sequence is CASSWGQGGGNTEAFF. The CDR3 bases are TGTGCCAGCAGCTGGGGACAGGGGGGCGGGAACACTGAAGCTTTCTTT.

This clone was observed once. This CDR3 is also generated by other DNA sequences in the sample. This chain uses TRBV3-1 (or the pseudogene TRBV3-2) with TRBJ2-7; D is perhaps TRBD2 (6 bases). Germline V gives CDR1 LGHDT, CDR2 YNNKEL (reference sequence). Deletions cut 4 bases from V and 7 bases from J, with 8 bases between. The CDR3 extends over 11 amino acids. The CDR3 region is CASSLGLEQYF. CDR3 DNA sequence: TGTGCCAGCAGCCTCGGACTAGAGCAGTACTTC.

The V and J genes are TRBV15 and TRBJ2-1; D may be TRBD2 (7 bases). The V end lost 4 bases, the J end lost 3 bases, and 16 bases lay between the germline ends. CDR1 is LNHNV and CDR2 is YYDKDF in the germline V gene (reference sequence). This CDR3 has 16 amino acids. The CDR3 DNA sequence: TGTGCCACCAGCACGGGGGGCACCCTCAACTACAATGAGCAGTTCTTC. It is translated as CATSTGGTLNYNEQFF.